This entry lists 9 T cell receptor beta chains sequenced from one sample in a study of TIL therapy for anti-PD-1-resistant metastatic lung cancer. This was the immunoSEQ v3 assay. Only in-frame clones appear in the TCRdb table, and some are missing; sequencing was by immunoSEQ multiplex PCR. Found here are more than 35,000 clones, around four fifths of them singletons; the top ten hold 5.7%. The time point was: pre-treatment sample, taken before nivolumab and TIL therapy. The starting material was blood, obtained at baseline. The receptors originated from a person aged 25-85 years with non-small cell lung cancer.

The chain has TRBV6-4 and TRBJ1-5, with D unclear. This CDR3 region has 14 residues. The V gene's germline CDR1 is MRHNA and CDR2 SNTAGT. V was pared by 3 bases and J by 6 bases, with 12 bases between. CDR3 sequence reads: CASSEEWGLQPQHF. The CDR3 bases are TGTGCCAGCAGTGAAGAGTGGGGTCTTCAGCCCCAGCATTTT.

The rearrangement joins TRBV7-2 to TRBJ1-6; D gene ambiguous. The germline CDR1 and CDR2 sequences are SGHTA and FQGNSA. This CDR3 is 15 amino acids long. V was pared by 0 bases and J by 0 bases, with 3 bases between. CDR3 bases: TGTGCCAGCAGCTTAGCGGCCTCCTATAATTCACCCCTCCACTTT. Amino acids: CASSLAASYNSPLHF.

This chain connects TRBV6-5 to TRBJ2-1; 10 bases line up with TRBD1. Germline CDR1 is MNHEY and CDR2 is SVGAGI. J gave up 11 bases and V 4 bases, and 2 bases lay outside the gene matches. The CDR3 loop spans 12 amino acids. This chain's CDR3 is CASSLTGGQQFF. In DNA form, the CDR3 reads TGTGCCAGCAGTTTGACAGGGGGCCAGCAGTTCTTC.

The chain carries TRBV5-1 and TRBJ2-2, with TRBD1 identical over 9 bases. The V and J ends lost 4 bases and 3 bases, in that order; junction bases with no gene match: 7. Germline loops: CDR1 SGHRS, CDR2 YFSETQ. CDR3 size: 16 residues. The CDR3 region has the DNA TGCGCCAGCAGCGAACAGGGGGCAGGACACACCGGGGAGCTGTTTTTT. Translated: CASSEQGAGHTGELFF.

V gene TRBV9 combines with J gene TRBJ2-3; no reliable D call. Germline V gene lookup returns CDR1 SGDLS and CDR2 YYNGEE. Trimming removed 0 bases from V and 4 bases from J, with 12 bases in between. This CDR3 has 15 residues. CDR3: CASSVAGVGSDTQYF. The CDR3 coding sequence is TGTGCCAGCAGCGTAGCGGGCGTCGGGTCAGATACGCAGTATTTT.

The chain is built from TRBV4-3 and TRBJ2-1; weak D call: TRBD2 (6 bases). The CDR3 spans 16 residues. Germline-derived CDR1 and CDR2 are LGHNA and YSLEER. V gave up 1 base and J gave up 1 base, with 11 bases separating them. CDR3 residues: CASSQGLGGSYNEQFF. The DNA for the CDR3 is TGCGCCAGCAGCCAAGGACTTGGGGGGTCCTACAATGAGCAGTTCTTC.

V and J are TRBV2 and TRBJ2-7; 11 positions match TRBD1. Germline V gene lookup returns CDR1 SNHLY and CDR2 FYNNEI. V was pared by 9 bases and J by 4 bases, with 5 bases of the junction left unmatched. The CDR3 consists of 13 residues. The CDR3 loop reads CARTGTGGYEQYF. The CDR3 DNA sequence: TGTGCCAGAACTGGGACAGGGGGATACGAGCAGTACTTC.

V and J are TRBV7-8 and TRBJ2-1; D is ambiguous. The CDR3 has 12 residues. In germline, CDR1 is SGHVS, CDR2 FQNEAQ. Trimming shortened V by 2 bases and J by 8 bases, and 7 bases separated the two germline ends. The CDR3 region has the DNA TGTGCCAGCAGCTTAATCTCGTATGAGCAGTTCTTC. Protein sequence: CASSLISYEQFF.

The gene calls are TRBV11-3 and TRBJ2-2, with D perhaps matching TRBD1 (6 bases). V lost 5 bases, J lost 2 bases, and 15 bases lay in between. CDR1 is SGHNT and CDR2 is YENEEA in the germline V gene. This CDR3 has 16 amino acids. The CDR3 loop is CASSPYGRGNTGELFF. CDR3 in DNA: TGTGCCAGCAGCCCGTACGGCAGGGGAAACACCGGGGAGCTGTTTTTT.